This T cell receptor beta chain was captured in a study of cytomegalovirus exposure and HLA in healthy donors. Healthy bone marrow donors supplied every sample. General study points: High sensitivity and specificity were reportedly achieved when the classifier diagnosed cytomegalovirus status. Cytomegalovirus association was listed for 164 TCR beta chains. Exclusion applied to some V segments, including TRBV6-2 and TRBV6-3, as they were indistinguishable.

PCR was performed using 60 Vbeta and 13 Jbeta primers. Sequencing used immunoSEQ multiplex PCR; TCRdb keeps in-frame clones, though not all of them. The sample holds roughly 200,000 clones, roughly 84% seen once. The V gene lost 5 bases and the J gene lost 0 bases, with 20 bases spanning the gap. The CDR3 contains 18 residues. The germline V gene has CDR1 SGHVT and CDR2 SQSDAQ. Note on this clone: Antigen: not known.

The chain employs TRBV7-4 and TRBJ2-4, with D maybe TRBD2 (6 bases). The specimen was PBMCs. The TCR originated in a boy younger than 10 in good health and CMV-seronegative. The CDR3 nucleotides read TGTGCCAGCAGCCGAGGAGGGGAAAGGGACTTAGCCAAAAACATTCAGTACTTC. This translates into CASSRGGERDLAKNIQYF. The variable domain in full, with the rest retrieved from reference TRBV7-4 and TRBJ2-4, is GAGVSQSPRYKVAKRGRDVALRCDSISGHVTLYWYRQTLGQGSEVLTYSQSDAQRDKSGRPSGRFSAERPERSVSTLKIQRTEQGDSAVYLCASSRGGERDLAKNIQYFGAGTRLSVL.